The TCR beta chain described here comes from a study of blood T cells in healthy people across ages. Regarding the study as a whole: Roughly linearly, TCR beta diversity per million T cells fell as age increased. Reliance upon unsorted PBMCs precluded definitive naive versus antigen-experienced comparison.

Germline assignment: CDR1 MNHNS and CDR2 SASEGT. Trimming cost V 4 bases and J 4 bases; bases outside gene matches: 1. CDR3 size: 13 residues. The use of a sample-barcoded 5' primer and a J-beta primer mix characterized a second PCR of roughly 6 to 11 cycles. Via MiXCR, TCRdb re-called the 5' RACE reads, giving one row per CDR3 protein. The sample has more than 650,000 distinct CDR3 sequences, 20% to 25% seen once. Notes on this clonotype: Its matching antigen is unknown.

This rearrangement joins TRBV6-1 to TRBJ2-3, with 8 bases matching TRBD1. Sample: blood. This TCR derives from a man aged 65-85 years in good health. CDR3 sequence: CASSGDRPDTQYF. In DNA, the CDR3 is TGTGCCAGCAGTGGGGACAGGCCAGATACGCAGTATTTT.